The 31 T cell receptor beta chains presented below share a single source sample, sequenced in a study of cytomegalovirus exposure and HLA in healthy donors. This PCR relied on a set of 60 Vbeta primers and 13 Jbeta primers. Some clones are missing from TCRdb's copy, which holds only in-frame ones; the method was immunoSEQ multiplex PCR. This sample has 150,000 to 200,000 clones, with around four fifths found just once. The sequenced sample consisted of PBMCs. These TCRs come from a female donor in good health and CMV-seronegative.

The chain has TRBV7-8 and TRBJ2-1; 9 nucleotides agree with TRBD2. The CDR3 has 15 residues. V lost 2 bases and J lost 4; bases outside the gene matches: 3. Germline V lookup: CDR1 SGHVS, CDR2 FQNEAQ. The CDR3 nucleotides read TGTGCCAGCAGCTTAAGCGGGGGGACATACAATGAGCAGTTCTTC. This encodes CASSLSGGTYNEQFF.

This clone is a singleton in its sample. The chain recombines TRBV7-2 with TRBJ2-5; 15 positions match TRBD2. The end of the DNA aligns better with TRBJ2-7, so the J call may be wrong. The CDR3 is made up of 16 amino acids. Germline loops: CDR1 SGHTA, CDR2 FQGNSA. The CDR3 bases are TGTGCCAGCAGCACGGGACTAGCGGGGGGTGGTTACGAGCAGTACTTC. Translated, it gives CASSTGLAGGGYEQYF.

The chain carries TRBV19 and TRBJ1-3; D is possibly TRBD1 (6 bases). V was pared by 3 bases and J by 0 bases, with 12 bases between. Looked up from germline, CDR1 is LNHDA and CDR2 is SQIVND (reference sequence). The CDR3 length is 16 residues. The CDR3 bases are TGTGCCAGTAGTATCCAGACAGGCATCTCTGGAAACACCATATATTTT. This sequence encodes CASSIQTGISGNTIYF.

The chain links TRBV11-2 to TRBJ2-5; 8 nucleotides line up with TRBD2. V dropped 5 bases and J dropped 5; count of bases not matched to a gene: 7. CDR3 size: 14 residues. Germline CDR1 reads SGHAT; CDR2 reads FQNNGV. The CDR3 DNA sequence: TGTGCCAGCAGCCCCGGACTAGCTCTGGAGACCCAGTACTTC. Protein sequence: CASSPGLALETQYF.

The chain employs TRBV19 and TRBJ1-6; 8 nucleotides agree with TRBD1. Trimming at V came to 5 bases and at J to 5 bases, leaving 2 bases not matched to a gene. Germline values: CDR1 LNHDA, CDR2 SQIVND (reference sequence). This CDR3 spans 14 amino acids. For the CDR3, the DNA is TGTGCCAGTAGTCCAGGGGGCAATAATTCACCCCTCCACTTT. Its translation: CASSPGGNNSPLHF.

J is TRBJ2-2 and V is TRBV7-3, with D unresolved. The germline V gene encodes CDR1 SGHTA and CDR2 FQGTGA. The CDR3 runs 15 residues. V lost 5 bases, J lost 2 bases, and 12 bases lay in between. CDR3 sequence reads: CASSAKPVNTGELFF. Written as DNA, the CDR3 is TGTGCCAGCAGCGCCAAACCGGTTAACACCGGGGAGCTGTTTTTT.

The rearrangement links TRBV29-1 to TRBJ1-1; D is possibly TRBD1 (6 bases). This CDR3 region has 11 residues. The germline V gene encodes CDR1 SQVTM and CDR2 ANQGSEA. V was cut by 8 bases and J by 4 bases, with 11 bases left in between. As DNA, the CDR3 is TGCAGCTTTTCAGGGGCCACTGAAGCTTTCTTT. It yields the protein CSFSGATEAFF.

The rearrangement links TRBV4-3 to TRBJ2-5; D is unresolved. The J call is uncertain, as TRBJ2-7 better fits the DNA end. Germline-derived CDR1 and CDR2 are LGHNA and YSLEER. The CDR3 runs to 17 residues. The CDR3 DNA is TGCGCCAGCAGCCAGAGCGTCCTCACAAGTGGAGTCTACGAGCAGTACTTC. It is translated as CASSQSVLTSGVYEQYF.

J is TRBJ2-1 and V is TRBV19; 10 bases agree with TRBD2. V lost 5 bases and J lost 9; bases outside the gene matches: 13. CDR1 LNHDA and CDR2 SQIVND come from the germline V gene (reference sequence). CDR3 length: 16 amino acids. As DNA, the CDR3 is TGTGCCAGTAGTTCTTTCAGCGGGAGGGCTAATGGTGAGCAGTTCTTC. Translation gives CASSSFSGRANGEQFF.

This chain links TRBV6-6 with TRBJ1-1, with D possibly matching TRBD1 (6 bases). Germline-derived CDR1 and CDR2 are MNHNY and SVGAGI (reference sequence). Deletions cut 6 bases from V and 5 bases from J, with 10 bases between. The CDR3 has 12 amino acids. Here the CDR3 DNA reads TGTGCCAGCAGATTACAGGGAACTGAAGCTTTCTTT. The encoded protein is CASRLQGTEAFF.

The chain employs TRBV9 and TRBJ1-4, with TRBD1 identical over 9 bases. Trimming removed 3 bases from V and 7 bases from J; junction bases left unmatched: 7. Germline V gene data show CDR1 as SGDLS and CDR2 as YYNGEE. This CDR3 contains 15 residues. In nucleotides, the CDR3 is TGTGCCAGCAGCGGAAGGACAGGGGCGGGTGAAAAACTGTTTTTT. Protein product: CASSGRTGAGEKLFF.

This clone was observed once. The chain carries TRBV10-1 and TRBJ2-2, with 7 bases aligning to TRBD2. This CDR3 has 14 residues. In germline, CDR1 is WNHNN, CDR2 SYGVQD (reference sequence). The V gene end was trimmed by 6 bases and the J gene end by 4 bases; junction bases not matched to a gene: 5. For the CDR3, the DNA is TGCGCCAGCAGCCCGGGACTACCCACCGGGGAGCTGTTTTTT. Protein: CASSPGLPTGELFF.

Comment on this clone: Other DNA variants within this sample encode the same CDR3. V gene TRBV5-8 combines with J gene TRBJ1-2; D unclear. The germline V and J ends were trimmed by 1 base and 4 bases, with 8 bases remaining between them. The CDR3 loop spans 13 amino acids. Looked up from germline, CDR1 is SGHTS and CDR2 is YDEGEE. The CDR3 reads CASSLRGPYGYTF. CDR3 sequence (DNA): TGTGCCAGCAGCTTGAGAGGGCCCTATGGCTACACCTTC.

The chain uses TRBV6-4 and TRBJ2-1, with D possibly matching TRBD1 (5 bases). CDR1 and CDR2 (germline): MRHNA, SNTAGT. The CDR3 runs to 13 residues. Trimming left V 3 bases short and J 6 bases short, with 9 bases between. CDR3 amino acids: CASSEGRVNEQFF. Here the CDR3 DNA reads TGTGCCAGCAGTGAGGGCAGGGTCAATGAGCAGTTCTTC.

This clone was counted a single time. The CDR3 DNA reads TGTGCCAGCAGCCGCGACAGGGGAGGGACAGATACGCAGTATTTT. Amino acids: CASSRDRGGTDTQYF. This chain connects TRBV7-8 to TRBJ2-3; D perhaps matches TRBD1 (8 bases). Germline V gene data show CDR1 as SGHVS and CDR2 as FQNEAQ. CDR3 size: 15 residues. V dropped 5 bases and J dropped 3 bases, with 15 bases sitting between them.

This clone was observed a handful of times. V usage is TRBV19 and J usage is TRBJ2-1; a weak D match, TRBD1 (5 bases). The germline gives CDR1 LNHDA, CDR2 SQIVND (reference sequence). V dropped 3 bases and J dropped 7 bases, with 22 bases sitting between them. The CDR3 is made up of 17 amino acids. CDR3 residues: CASSIGLGVGGINEQFF. For the CDR3, the DNA is TGTGCCAGTAGTATCGGCCTAGGGGTAGGTGGGATAAATGAGCAGTTCTTC.

This chain connects TRBV28 to TRBJ2-7, with no clear D. CDR3 size: 13 residues. Trimming cost V 1 base and J 4 bases, with 8 bases left between them. Germline V gene data show CDR1 as MDHEN and CDR2 as SYDVKM. DNA of the CDR3: TGTGCCAGCAGTTTATCCCCCAGGTACGAGCAGTACTTC. Translation: CASSLSPRYEQYF. Using reference TRBV28 and TRBJ2-7 for the parts outside the CDR3, the full variable domain is DVKVTQSSRYLVKRTGEKVFLECVQDMDHENMFWYRQDPGLGLRLIYFSYDVKMKEKGDIPEGYSVSREKKERFSLILESASTNQTSMYLCASSLSPRYEQYFGPGTRLTVT.

This chain uses TRBV2 with TRBJ1-1, with TRBD1 matching over 7 bases. Looked up from germline, CDR1 is SNHLY and CDR2 is FYNNEI. The J segment lost 1 base and the V segment lost 5 bases, leaving 7 bases of the junction unmatched. The CDR3 totals 15 residues. CDR3 coding DNA: TGTGCCAGCAGTCAGCGGACAGGACAGAACACTGAAGCTTTCTTT. As protein: CASSQRTGQNTEAFF.

The CDR3 sequence is CASSVKGDYGYTF. Written as DNA, the CDR3 is TGTGCCAGCAGTGTGAAGGGGGACTATGGCTACACCTTC. This sequence joins TRBV2 and TRBJ1-2, with a tentative D call TRBD1 (6 bases). The V end was cut by 4 bases, the J end by 3 bases, with 9 bases between. The CDR3 runs 13 residues. Germline V lookup: CDR1 SNHLY, CDR2 FYNNEI.

This chain uses TRBV10-3 with TRBJ2-7, with D perhaps matching TRBD1 (6 bases). Germline V lookup: CDR1 ENHRY, CDR2 SYGVKD. Trimming pared 2 bases from V and 2 bases from J, leaving 16 bases between. The CDR3 spans 16 residues. The CDR3 sequence is CAISEVKRAGAYEQYF. The CDR3 DNA reads TGTGCCATCAGTGAGGTCAAGAGGGCAGGGGCCTACGAGCAGTACTTC.

The CDR3 here is CASRGDSLQGEQYF. In nucleotides, the CDR3 is TGTGCCAGCAGGGGGGACTCGCTTCAGGGCGAGCAGTACTTC. This chain uses TRBV7-2 with TRBJ2-7, with D possibly TRBD2 on 6 matching bases. Germline CDR1 and CDR2: SGHTA and FQGNSA. The ends were cut back, 6 bases at V and 6 bases at J, with 18 bases in the middle. This CDR3 region has 14 residues.

The chain is built from TRBV9 and TRBJ1-6, with TRBD1 as a possible D gene (5 bases). Germline values: CDR1 SGDLS, CDR2 YYNGEE. The germline V and J ends were trimmed by 3 bases and 7 bases, with 17 bases remaining between them. This CDR3 comprises 16 residues. CDR3 DNA sequence: TGTGCCAGCAGCGCAGACGCCGACCCAGGGAATTCACCCCTCCACTTT. It translates to CASSADADPGNSPLHF.

The V and J genes are TRBV30 and TRBJ2-5; D perhaps matches TRBD2 (5 bases). The J call could be wrong; TRBJ2-7 is a better fit for the DNA end. Germline V gene lookup returns CDR1 GTSNPN and CDR2 SVGIG (reference sequence). This CDR3 is built from 13 residues. Here the CDR3 DNA reads TGTGCCTGGAGTGGGGTAGCGTCCTACGAGCAGTACTTC. Translation gives CAWSGVASYEQYF.

The rearrangement links TRBV2 to TRBJ2-3; 7 bases agree with TRBD2. CDR3 size: 15 residues. CDR1 SNHLY and CDR2 FYNNEI come from the germline V gene. V lost 9 bases and J lost 3; bases outside the gene matches: 12. Here the CDR3 DNA reads TGTGCCAGTCGTCGCGGGGAGGGAGTTACAGATACGCAGTATTTT. Its translation: CASRRGEGVTDTQYF.

The CDR3 is CASSETANTEAFF. CDR3 bases: TGCGCCAGCAGTGAAACAGCTAACACTGAAGCTTTCTTT. This chain connects TRBV10-1 to TRBJ1-1; D gene unclear. Trimming left V 3 bases short and J 2 bases short, with 7 bases between. Looked up from germline, CDR1 is WNHNN and CDR2 is SYGVQD (reference sequence). The CDR3 loop spans 13 amino acids.

The chain combines TRBV19 with TRBJ1-5; D ambiguous. The CDR3 totals 15 residues. V was shortened by 2 bases and J by 3 bases, with 11 bases between the two germline ends. Germline V gene sequence: CDR1 LNHDA, CDR2 SQIVND (reference sequence). This CDR3 reads CASSIPGRVNQPQHF. DNA of the CDR3: TGTGCCAGTAGTATACCGGGAAGGGTCAATCAGCCCCAGCATTTT.

The rearrangement uses TRBV6-1 and TRBJ1-1; D ambiguous. Looked up from germline, CDR1 is MNHNS and CDR2 is SASEGT. V dropped 2 bases and J dropped 2 bases, with 12 bases sitting between them. The CDR3 is 15 residues long. In DNA form, the CDR3 reads TGTGCCAGCAGTGAACGTGGGCAGGCCAACACTGAAGCTTTCTTT. Amino acids: CASSERGQANTEAFF.

The rearrangement uses TRBV4-3 and TRBJ2-7; 9 bases line up with TRBD1. The germline V gene has CDR1 LGHNA and CDR2 YSLEER. This CDR3 spans 15 amino acids. The V and J ends lost 3 bases and 5 bases, in that order; junction bases with no gene match: 8. The CDR3 loop is CASSHFRTGDDEQYF. The CDR3 bases are TGCGCCAGCAGCCACTTCAGGACAGGGGACGACGAGCAGTACTTC.

V usage is TRBV11-1 and J usage is TRBJ1-1; D remains unclear. V gave up 5 bases and J gave up 2 bases, with 12 bases separating them. The length of the CDR3 is 14 residues. The germline V gene encodes CDR1 SGHAT and CDR2 FQDESV (reference sequence). The CDR3 DNA is TGTGCCAGCAGCCCAGAGGGAGCTAACACTGAAGCTTTCTTT. Its protein is CASSPEGANTEAFF.

V is TRBV7-9 and J is TRBJ1-5; 10 positions agree with TRBD1. The CDR3 is 15 amino acids. CDR1 SEHNR and CDR2 FQNEAQ come from the germline V gene (reference sequence). The V segment lost 1 base and the J segment 4 bases; nucleotides outside the gene matches: 1. The CDR3 nucleotides read TGTGCCAGCAGCTTAGGGGACAGGGGAAATCAGCCCCAGCATTTT. Its translation: CASSLGDRGNQPQHF. The full variable domain, in which reference TRBV7-9 and TRBJ1-5 provide the parts outside the CDR3, is DTGVSQNPRHKITKRGQNVTFRCDPISEHNRLYWYRQTLGQGPEFLTYFQNEAQLEKSRLLSDRFSAERPKGSFSTLEIQRTEQGDSAMYLCASSLGDRGNQPQHFGDGTRLSIL.

The chain joins TRBV5-5 to TRBJ2-3; no firm D call. This CDR3 is 12 amino acids long. The V end lost 7 bases, the J end lost 4 bases, and 10 bases lay between the germline ends. CDR1 and CDR2 (germline): SGHKS, YYEKEE (reference sequence). The CDR3 protein is CASGPGSDTQYF. The DNA of the CDR3 is TGTGCCAGCGGCCCGGGTTCAGATACGCAGTATTTT.